This T cell receptor (beta chain) originates from a study of T cell repertoires in cytomegalovirus infection. Comments on this clonotype: Its antigen is unknown.

V gave up 5 bases and J gave up 3 bases; unmatched junction bases: 8. Germline CDR1 is MNHNS and CDR2 is SASEGT. This CDR3 region has 15 residues. TCRdb redid the calling of the reads with MiXCR, one entry per CDR3 protein. Of about 400,000 distinct CDR3 sequences in the sample, around a third are singletons; the top ten hold approximately 13%. The sequence was collected from a human donor in good health (CMV status not recorded). Some clones in this sample may be carry-over from other donors' samples. This sample comprised cultured PBMCs, obtained from culture after CMV antigen stimulation. This chain uses TRBV6-1 with TRBJ2-5; TRBD1 matches 8 bases. CDR3 sequence reads: CASSNMDRVEETQYF. In DNA form, the CDR3 reads TGTGCCAGCAGTAACATGGACAGGGTAGAAGAGACCCAGTACTTC.